Described below is a single T cell receptor beta chain sequence and its context. The DNA is omitted, as the CDR3 cannot be located on it reliably, and the CDR3 follows TCRdb's listing. The length of the CDR3 is 14 amino acids, counting both ends. Germline-derived CDR1 and CDR2 are MNHEY and SMNVEV (reference sequence). This record comes from a study of somatic mutations in cytotoxic T cells in rheumatoid arthritis. The wider study: The researchers flow-sorted some T-cell populations stained with V beta antibodies and got nearly 100% purity, and these included V beta1+ cells sequenced for TCRB.

The healthy controls consisted of blood donors aged 56 years at the median (range about 20-80), roughly 50% of whom were female. CD4+ and CD8+ cells were isolated by positive magnetic bead selection, with purity checked by flow cytometry. The protocol was immunoSEQ multiplex PCR, while the TCRdb copy is restricted to in-frame clones and leaves out a portion. The data contain about 17,000 clones, around 70% of them singletons. The J gene is TRBJ2-7, the V gene TRBV27; TRBD2, as called in the table, went unchecked against the DNA. The TCR originated in a man aged 60 to 75 in good health. The sequenced sample was CD8+ T cells sorted from blood. CDR3 sequence reads: CASSLWAGGSEQSF.